The present TCR beta chain was sequenced within a study of cytomegalovirus exposure and HLA in healthy donors. On the study more broadly: The early release's HLA-typed donors yielded about 85 million unique TCRs.

Points from the study as a whole: The productive fraction for most TCR beta V segments was about 87% or about 30% in an earlier analysis.

PCR primers comprised 60 Vbeta and 13 Jbeta primers. Here immunoSEQ multiplex PCR was the method, and the copy in TCRdb shows in-frame clones only, minus some. The repertoire holds approximately 170,000 clones, with around 85% as singletons. With respect to this clone: Its antigen is not known.

The specimen sequenced was PBMCs. This receptor was taken from a human donor in good health.

DNA of the CDR3: TGTGCCACCAGCCCCACCAGGGAGGTCCAAAAACTGTTTTTT. This encodes CATSPTREVQKLFF. This rearrangement joins TRBV15 to TRBJ1-4; maybe TRBD1 (5 bases). The CDR3 loop spans 14 amino acids. V dropped 5 bases and J dropped 9 bases, with 16 bases sitting between them. Germline V gene data show CDR1 as LNHNV and CDR2 as YYDKDF (reference sequence).